The clone carrying this T cell receptor beta chain has a count of ten or more. Original analysis: Researchers report that nucleated cell counts were estimated from reference gene primer amplification. The repertoire was sequenced with immunoSEQ multiplex PCR; TCRdb's copy has only in-frame clones and lacks some. That table furnishes V, J and clone size, whereas the DNA furnished D and trimming. The sample carries approximately 44,000 clones, around four fifths recorded once. The data were taken from a study of blood T cell repertoires in COVID-19. Study details: The samples span acute and convalescent COVID-19 from the United States, Italy and Spain. From T cells, B-cell-depleted T cells, or PBMCs came the material, which was cDNA or gDNA.

The CDR3 is 18 residues long. V lost 6 bases, J lost 6 bases, and 28 bases lay in between. Looked up from germline, CDR1 is LGHNT and CDR2 is FRNRAP. The TCR sequence derives from a human donor in a cohort sampled during active COVID-19. This chain joins TRBV12-5 and TRBJ2-3; D perhaps matches TRBD2 (6 bases). The sample was peripheral blood. The CDR3: CASGIAAGLFRAADTQYF. CDR3 sequence (DNA): TGTGCTAGTGGGATAGCGGCAGGACTTTTCCGGGCCGCGGATACGCAGTATTTT. The full variable domain, its missing parts supplied by reference TRBV12-5 and TRBJ2-3, is DARVTQTPRHKVTEMGQEVTMRCQPILGHNTVFWYRQTMMQGLELLAYFRNRAPLDDSGMPKDRFSAEMPDATLATLKIQPSEPRDSAVYFCASGIAAGLFRAADTQYFGPGTRLTVL.